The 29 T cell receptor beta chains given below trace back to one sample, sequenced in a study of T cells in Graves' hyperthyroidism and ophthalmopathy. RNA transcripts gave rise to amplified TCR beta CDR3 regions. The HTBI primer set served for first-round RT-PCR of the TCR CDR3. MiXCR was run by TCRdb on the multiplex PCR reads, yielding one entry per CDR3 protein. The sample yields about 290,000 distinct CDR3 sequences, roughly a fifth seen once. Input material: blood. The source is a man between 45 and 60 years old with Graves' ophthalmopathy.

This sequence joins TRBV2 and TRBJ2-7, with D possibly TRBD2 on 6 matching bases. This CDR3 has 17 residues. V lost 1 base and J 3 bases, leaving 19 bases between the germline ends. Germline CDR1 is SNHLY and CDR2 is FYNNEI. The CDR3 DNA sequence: TGTGCCAGCAGTGAAGACATAGGCGACGGGGGAAACTACGAGCAGTACTTC. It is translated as CASSEDIGDGGNYEQYF.

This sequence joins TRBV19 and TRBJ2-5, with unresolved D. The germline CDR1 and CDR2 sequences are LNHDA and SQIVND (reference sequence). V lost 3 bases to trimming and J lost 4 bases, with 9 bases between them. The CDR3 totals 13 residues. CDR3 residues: CASSIRGTETQYF. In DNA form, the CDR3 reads TGTGCCAGTAGTATCAGAGGTACAGAGACCCAGTACTTC.

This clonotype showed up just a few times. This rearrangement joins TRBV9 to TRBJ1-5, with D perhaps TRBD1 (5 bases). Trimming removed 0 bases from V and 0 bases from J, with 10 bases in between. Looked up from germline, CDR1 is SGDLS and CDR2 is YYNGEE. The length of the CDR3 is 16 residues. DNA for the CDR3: TGTGCCAGCAGCGTAGACGGAGGGACTAGCAATCAGCCCCAGCATTTT. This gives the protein CASSVDGGTSNQPQHF.

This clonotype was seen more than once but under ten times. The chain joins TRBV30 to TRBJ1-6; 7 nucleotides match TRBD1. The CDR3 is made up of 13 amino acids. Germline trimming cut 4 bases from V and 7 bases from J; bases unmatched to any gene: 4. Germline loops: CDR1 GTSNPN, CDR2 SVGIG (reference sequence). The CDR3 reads CAWTRQGNSPLHF. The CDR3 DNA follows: TGTGCCTGGACCCGACAGGGAAATTCACCCCTCCACTTT.

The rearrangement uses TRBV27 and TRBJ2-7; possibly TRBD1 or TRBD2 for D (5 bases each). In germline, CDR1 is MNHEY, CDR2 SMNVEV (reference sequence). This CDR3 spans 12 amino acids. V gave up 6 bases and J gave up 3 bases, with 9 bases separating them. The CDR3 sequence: CASSGDDYEQYF. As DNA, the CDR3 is TGTGCCAGCAGCGGGGACGACTACGAGCAGTACTTC.

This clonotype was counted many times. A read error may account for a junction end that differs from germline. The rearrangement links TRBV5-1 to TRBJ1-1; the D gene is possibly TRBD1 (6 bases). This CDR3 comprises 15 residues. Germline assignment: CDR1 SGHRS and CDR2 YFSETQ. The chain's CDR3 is CASSLADRRDTEAFF. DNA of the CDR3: TGCGCCAGCAGTTTGGCTGACAGGAGAGACACTGAAGCTTTCTTT. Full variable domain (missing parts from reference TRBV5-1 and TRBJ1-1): KAGVTQTPRYLIKTRGQQVTLSCSPISGHRSVSWYQQTPGQGLQFLFEYFSETQRNKGNFPGRFSGRQFSNSRSEMNVSTLELGDSALYLCASSLADRRDTEAFFGQGTRLTVV.

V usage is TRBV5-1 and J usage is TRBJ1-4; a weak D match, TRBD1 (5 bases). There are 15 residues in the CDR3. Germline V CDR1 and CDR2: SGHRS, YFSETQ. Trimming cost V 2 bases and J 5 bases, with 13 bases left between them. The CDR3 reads CASSFVSGRNEKLFF. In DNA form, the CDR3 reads TGCGCCAGCAGCTTTGTTTCAGGGAGGAATGAAAAACTGTTTTTT. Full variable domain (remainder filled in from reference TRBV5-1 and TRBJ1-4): KAGVTQTPRYLIKTRGQQVTLSCSPISGHRSVSWYQQTPGQGLQFLFEYFSETQRNKGNFPGRFSGRQFSNSRSEMNVSTLELGDSALYLCASSFVSGRNEKLFFGSGTQLSVL.

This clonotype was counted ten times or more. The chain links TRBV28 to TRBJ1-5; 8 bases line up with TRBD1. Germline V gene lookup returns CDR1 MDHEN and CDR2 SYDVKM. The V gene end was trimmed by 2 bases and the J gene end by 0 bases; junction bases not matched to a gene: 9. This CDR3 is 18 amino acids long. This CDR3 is CASSLPSGQGGSNQPQHF. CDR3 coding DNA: TGTGCCAGCAGTTTACCCTCTGGACAGGGAGGTAGCAATCAGCCCCAGCATTTT.

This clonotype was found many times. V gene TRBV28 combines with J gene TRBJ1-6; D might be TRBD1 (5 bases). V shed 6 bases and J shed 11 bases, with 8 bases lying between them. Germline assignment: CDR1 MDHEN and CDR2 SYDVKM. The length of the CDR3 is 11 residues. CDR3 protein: CASRGTPPLHF. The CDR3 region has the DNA TGTGCCAGCAGGGGGACGCCACCCCTCCACTTT. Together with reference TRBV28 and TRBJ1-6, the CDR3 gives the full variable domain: DVKVTQSSRYLVKRTGEKVFLECVQDMDHENMFWYRQDPGLGLRLIYFSYDVKMKEKGDIPEGYSVSREKKERFSLILESASTNQTSMYLCASRGTPPLHFGNGTRLTVT.

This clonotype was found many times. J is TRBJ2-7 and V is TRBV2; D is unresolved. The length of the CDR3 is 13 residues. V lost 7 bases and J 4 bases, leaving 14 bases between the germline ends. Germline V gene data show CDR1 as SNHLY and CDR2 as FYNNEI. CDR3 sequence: CASKARPSYEQYF. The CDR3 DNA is TGTGCCAGCAAAGCCAGGCCTTCTTACGAGCAGTACTTC.

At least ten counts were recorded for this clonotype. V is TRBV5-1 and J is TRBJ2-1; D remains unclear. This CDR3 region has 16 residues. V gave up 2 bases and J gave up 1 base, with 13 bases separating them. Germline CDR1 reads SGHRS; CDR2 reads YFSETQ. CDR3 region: CASSFRSPQSYNEQFF. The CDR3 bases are TGCGCCAGCAGCTTCAGGTCCCCGCAGTCCTACAATGAGCAGTTCTTC.

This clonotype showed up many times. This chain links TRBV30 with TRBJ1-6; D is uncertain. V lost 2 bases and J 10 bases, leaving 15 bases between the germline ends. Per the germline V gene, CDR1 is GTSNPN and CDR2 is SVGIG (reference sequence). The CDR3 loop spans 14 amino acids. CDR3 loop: CAWSFRVKLSPLHF. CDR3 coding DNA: TGTGCCTGGAGTTTTCGAGTGAAGCTGTCACCCCTCCACTTT.

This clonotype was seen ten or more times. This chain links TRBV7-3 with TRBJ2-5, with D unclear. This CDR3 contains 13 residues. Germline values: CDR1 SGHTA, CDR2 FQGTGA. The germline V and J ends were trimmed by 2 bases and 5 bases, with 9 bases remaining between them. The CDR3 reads CASSLGRAETQYF. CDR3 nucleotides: TGTGCCAGCAGCTTAGGACGGGCGGAGACCCAGTACTTC.

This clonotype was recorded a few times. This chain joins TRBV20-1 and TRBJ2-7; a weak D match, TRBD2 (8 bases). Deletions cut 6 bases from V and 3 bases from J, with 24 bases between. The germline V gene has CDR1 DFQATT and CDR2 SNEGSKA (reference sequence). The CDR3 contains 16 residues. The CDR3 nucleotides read TGCAGTGCCAGGGGGACTAGTCAAGTAAACCTCTACGAGCAGTACTTC. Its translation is CSARGTSQVNLYEQYF.

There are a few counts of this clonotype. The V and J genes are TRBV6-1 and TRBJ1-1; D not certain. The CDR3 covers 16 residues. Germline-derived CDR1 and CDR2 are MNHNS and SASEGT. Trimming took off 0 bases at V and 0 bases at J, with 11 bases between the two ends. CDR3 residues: CASSEARRELNTEAFF. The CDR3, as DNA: TGTGCCAGCAGTGAAGCCAGGAGGGAGTTGAACACTGAAGCTTTCTTT.

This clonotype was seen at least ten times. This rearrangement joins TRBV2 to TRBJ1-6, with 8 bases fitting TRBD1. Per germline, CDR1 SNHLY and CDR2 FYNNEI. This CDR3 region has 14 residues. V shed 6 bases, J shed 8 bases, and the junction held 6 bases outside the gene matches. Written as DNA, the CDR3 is TGTGCCAGCAGCGGGCGACAGGGGCATTCACCCCTCCACTTT. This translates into CASSGRQGHSPLHF.

Here the CDR3 DNA reads TGTGCCAGCAGTCGGACAGGAAACACCATATATTTT. Protein: CASSRTGNTIYF. The J gene is TRBJ1-3, the V gene TRBV12-3 or TRBV12-4; TRBD1 is a possible D gene (5 bases). The CDR3 spans 12 residues. V shed 5 bases and J shed 4 bases, with 6 bases lying between them.

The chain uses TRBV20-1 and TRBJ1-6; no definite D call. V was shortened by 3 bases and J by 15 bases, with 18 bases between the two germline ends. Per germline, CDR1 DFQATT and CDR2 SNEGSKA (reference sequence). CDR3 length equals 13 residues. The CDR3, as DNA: TGCAGTGCTAGTAAAAACGTGGGGAGGCTCCTCCACTTT. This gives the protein CSASKNVGRLLHF.

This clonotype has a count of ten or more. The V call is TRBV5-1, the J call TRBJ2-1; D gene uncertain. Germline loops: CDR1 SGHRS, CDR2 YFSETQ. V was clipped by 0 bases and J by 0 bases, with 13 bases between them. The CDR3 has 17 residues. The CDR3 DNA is TGCGCCAGCAGCTTGGAGGTGCGGTCGAGCTCCTACAATGAGCAGTTCTTC. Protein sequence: CASSLEVRSSSYNEQFF.

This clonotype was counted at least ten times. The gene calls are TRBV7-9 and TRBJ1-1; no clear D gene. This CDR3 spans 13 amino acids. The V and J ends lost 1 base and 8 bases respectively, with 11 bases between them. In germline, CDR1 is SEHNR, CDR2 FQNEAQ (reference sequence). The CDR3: CASSLEAALEAFF. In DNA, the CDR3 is TGTGCCAGCAGCTTAGAAGCGGCCCTCGAAGCTTTCTTT.

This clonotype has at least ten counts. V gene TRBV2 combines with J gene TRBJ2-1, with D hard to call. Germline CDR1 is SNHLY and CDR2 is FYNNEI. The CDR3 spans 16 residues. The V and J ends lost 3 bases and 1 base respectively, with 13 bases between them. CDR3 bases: TGTGCCAGCAGTGACGTAGGACCTCTTTCCTACAATGAGCAGTTCTTC. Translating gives CASSDVGPLSYNEQFF.

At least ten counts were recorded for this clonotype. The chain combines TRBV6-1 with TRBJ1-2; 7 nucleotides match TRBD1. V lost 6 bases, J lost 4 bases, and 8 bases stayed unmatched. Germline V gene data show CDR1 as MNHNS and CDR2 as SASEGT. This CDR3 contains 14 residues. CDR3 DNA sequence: TGTGCCAGCAGGCCGGGACAGAAGATCTATGGCTACACCTTC. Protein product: CASRPGQKIYGYTF.

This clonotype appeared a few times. The CDR3 DNA sequence: TGTGCCACCAGGGACGCCAATCAGCCCCAGCATTTT. Encoded protein: CATRDANQPQHF. This chain uses TRBV15 with TRBJ1-5; the D is unclear. The V and J ends lost 6 bases and 3 bases respectively, with 6 bases between them. Germline assignment: CDR1 LNHNV and CDR2 YYDKDF (reference sequence). The CDR3 consists of 12 residues.

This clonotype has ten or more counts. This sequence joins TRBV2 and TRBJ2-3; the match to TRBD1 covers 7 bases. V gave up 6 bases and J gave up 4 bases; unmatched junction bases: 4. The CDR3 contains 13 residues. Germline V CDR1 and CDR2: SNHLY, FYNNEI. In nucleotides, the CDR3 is TGTGCCAGCAGGCCGGGACAGTCAGATACGCAGTATTTT. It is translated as CASRPGQSDTQYF.

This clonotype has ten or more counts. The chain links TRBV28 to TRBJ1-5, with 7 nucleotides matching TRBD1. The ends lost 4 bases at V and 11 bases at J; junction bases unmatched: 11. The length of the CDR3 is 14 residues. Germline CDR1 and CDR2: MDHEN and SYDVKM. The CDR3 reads CASSYTGADEAQHF. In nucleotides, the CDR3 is TGTGCCAGCAGTTACACAGGGGCCGACGAGGCCCAGCATTTT.

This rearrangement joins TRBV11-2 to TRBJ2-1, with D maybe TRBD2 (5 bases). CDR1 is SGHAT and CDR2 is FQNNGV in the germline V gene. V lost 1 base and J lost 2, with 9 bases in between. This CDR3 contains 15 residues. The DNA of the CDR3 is TGTGCCAGCAGCTTAGGGTGGGGAGCCTACAATGAGCAGTTCTTC. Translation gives CASSLGWGAYNEQFF.

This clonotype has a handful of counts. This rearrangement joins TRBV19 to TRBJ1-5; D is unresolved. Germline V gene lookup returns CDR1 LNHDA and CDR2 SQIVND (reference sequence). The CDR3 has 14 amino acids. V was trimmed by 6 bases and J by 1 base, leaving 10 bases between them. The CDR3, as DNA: TGTGCCAGTAGGTGGGGAGGGAGCAATCAGCCCCAGCATTTT. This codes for CASRWGGSNQPQHF.

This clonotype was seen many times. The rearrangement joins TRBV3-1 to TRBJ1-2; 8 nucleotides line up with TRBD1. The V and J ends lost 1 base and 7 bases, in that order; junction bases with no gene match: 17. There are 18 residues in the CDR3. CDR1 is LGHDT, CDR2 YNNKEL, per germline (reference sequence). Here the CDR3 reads CASSQGTGPAQGARGYTF. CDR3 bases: TGTGCCAGCAGCCAAGGGACAGGGCCCGCCCAGGGGGCGCGTGGCTACACCTTC.

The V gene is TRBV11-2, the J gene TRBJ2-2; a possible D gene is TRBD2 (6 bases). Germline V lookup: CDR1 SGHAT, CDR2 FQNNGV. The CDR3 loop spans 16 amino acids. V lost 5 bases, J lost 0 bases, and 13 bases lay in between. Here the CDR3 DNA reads TGTGCCAGCAGCCGCGGGTCGGGGGCGAACACCGGGGAGCTGTTTTTT. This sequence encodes CASSRGSGANTGELFF.